What follows are 2 T cell receptor beta chains derived from one specimen sequenced in a study of blood T cell repertoires in COVID-19. Libraries were prepared by immunoSEQ multiplex PCR; TCRdb keeps only in-frame clonotypes and omits some of them. The sample lists roughly 320,000 clones; more than 75% were seen once. Sequencing used peripheral blood. The receptors originated from a man between 65 and 79 years old with acute or convalescent COVID-19.

J is TRBJ1-3 and V is TRBV4-3; possibly TRBD1 for D (6 bases). The CDR3 loop spans 14 amino acids. Trimming pared 6 bases from V and 2 bases from J, leaving 11 bases between. Germline V gene data show CDR1 as LGHNA and CDR2 as YSLEER. CDR3 coding DNA: TGCGCCAGCAGTCTTACAGGGACTGGAAACACCATATATTTT. Translation gives CASSLTGTGNTIYF.

The chain joins TRBV6-6 to TRBJ2-1; the match to TRBD1 covers 8 bases. The CDR3 extends over 13 amino acids. Germline assignment: CDR1 MNHNY and CDR2 SVGAGI (reference sequence). V lost 4 bases, J lost 5 bases, and 1 base stayed unmatched. CDR3 nucleotides: TGTGCCAGCAGTTGGACAGGGAACAATGAGCAGTTCTTC. Encoded protein: CASSWTGNNEQFF.